This TCR beta chain was documented in a study of Ad26.COV2.S vaccination and SARS-CoV-2 variants. Across the study: Among those in the COV1001 Ad26.COV2.S trial arm was the donor.

Points on this clone: The antigen remains unidentified. The same CDR3 arises from other DNA sequences in this sample as well.

Germline CDR1 is KGHSH and CDR2 is LQKENI. Trimming shortened V by 1 base and J by 1 base, and 3 bases separated the two germline ends. The CDR3 sequence is 13 residues long. Specified treatment: some 20 received Ad26.COV2.S at low or high dose, single or two shots; a few received placebo; per-sample allocation not given. Specimens were obtained on day 63 following the first vaccine or placebo injection. Assay used: immunoSEQ multiplex PCR; TCRdb lists only in-frame clones, some missing. The sample lists around 310,000 clones, about nine tenths occurring once. Study-wide results and caveats: Across vaccine and placebo recipients, the breadth of non-spike TCRs was similar.

Source: peripheral blood, taken in a trial of Ad26.COV2.S vaccine versus placebo. The rearrangement links TRBV18 to TRBJ2-3; no firm D call. The sequence came from a person aged 18-65 years who received the Ad26.COV2.S COVID-19 vaccine or a placebo. As DNA, the CDR3 is TGTGCCAGCTCACCACGGGGCACAGATACGCAGTATTTT. It codes for CASSPRGTDTQYF. Together with reference TRBV18 and TRBJ2-3, the CDR3 gives the full variable domain: NAGVMQNPRHLVRRRGQEARLRCSPMKGHSHVYWYRQLPEEGLKFMVYLQKENIIDESGMPKERFSAEFPKEGPSILRIQQVVRGDSAAYFCASSPRGTDTQYFGPGTRLTVL.